These 20 T cell receptor beta chains were sequenced from one sample in a study of blood T cell repertoires in COVID-19. TCRdb's table, derived via immunoSEQ multiplex PCR, lists solely in-frame clones and lacks some. The top ten clones hold about 27% of a sample with about 50,000 clones, roughly 87% of them seen once. Sequencing input: peripheral blood. The receptor set was obtained from an elderly woman with acute or convalescent COVID-19.

This chain joins TRBV29-1 and TRBJ2-3; possible D gene TRBD2, 5 bases. The V gene's germline CDR1 is SQVTM and CDR2 ANQGSEA. V was shortened by 7 bases and J by 4 bases, with 18 bases between the two germline ends. This CDR3 contains 14 residues. CDR3 coding DNA: TGCAGCGCCCTCCTAGCTTTCTTGGCAGATACGCAGTATTTT. Translation gives CSALLAFLADTQYF.

The chain links TRBV2 to TRBJ2-5; TRBD1 matches 8 bases. This CDR3 region has 14 residues. Germline V gene data show CDR1 as SNHLY and CDR2 as FYNNEI. V was clipped by 3 bases and J by 3 bases; unmatched bases: 3. The CDR3 spells CASSDLDREETQYF. The CDR3 DNA sequence: TGTGCCAGCAGTGACTTGGACAGGGAAGAGACCCAGTACTTC. Variable domain in full (rest from reference TRBV2 and TRBJ2-5): EPEVTQTPSHQVTQMGQEVILRCVPISNHLYFYWYRQILGQKVEFLVSFYNNEISEKSEIFDDQFSVERPDGSNFTLKIRSTKLEDSAMYFCASSDLDREETQYFGPGTRLLVL.

The CDR3 region has the DNA TGTGCCAGTAGTATTGGGGTAGCGGGGTTCTTAGATACGCAGTATTTT. This codes for CASSIGVAGFLDTQYF. This chain joins TRBV19 and TRBJ2-3, with 8 bases lining up with TRBD2. Germline lookup yields CDR1 LNHDA and CDR2 SQIVND (reference sequence). The CDR3 totals 16 residues. Trimming at V came to 3 bases and at J to 5 bases, leaving 10 bases not matched to a gene. Drawing the rest from reference TRBV19 and TRBJ2-3, the complete variable domain is DGGITQSPKYLFRKEGQNVTLSCEQNLNHDAMYWYRQDPGQGLRLIYYSQIVNDFQKGDIAEGYSVSREKKESFPLTVTSAQKNPTAFYLCASSIGVAGFLDTQYFGPGTRLTVL.

The J gene is TRBJ2-5, the V gene TRBV19, with 11 bases that match TRBD2. Germline V gives CDR1 LNHDA, CDR2 SQIVND (reference sequence). The CDR3 has 16 residues. Germline trimming cut 5 bases from V and 4 bases from J; bases unmatched to any gene: 9. DNA of the CDR3: TGTGCCAGTAGTTCCGGGACTAGCGGACGGCTAGAGACCCAGTACTTC. It specifies CASSSGTSGRLETQYF.

This chain links TRBV25-1 with TRBJ2-3; 10 bases match TRBD1. V was clipped by 9 bases and J by 3 bases; unmatched bases: 3. The germline V gene encodes CDR1 MGHDK and CDR2 SYGVNS. The CDR3 is made up of 13 amino acids. CDR3 DNA: TGTGCCAGTCGGACAGGGGGTACAGATACGCAGTATTTT. This sequence encodes CASRTGGTDTQYF.

The V and J genes are TRBV15 and TRBJ1-4; D gene unclear. Germline V gene lookup returns CDR1 LNHNV and CDR2 YYDKDF (reference sequence). This CDR3 comprises 12 residues. Trimming left V 1 base short and J 10 bases short, with 7 bases between. CDR3 bases: TGTGCCACCAGCAGAGTAGGCGGAAAACTGTTTTTT. As protein: CATSRVGGKLFF. The full variable domain, rest sourced from reference TRBV15 and TRBJ1-4, is DAMVIQNPRYQVTQFGKPVTLSCSQTLNHNVMYWYQQKSSQAPKLLFHYYDKDFNNEADTPDNFQSRRPNTSFCFLDIRSPGLGDTAMYLCATSRVGGKLFFGSGTQLSVL.

This chain uses TRBV6-5 with TRBJ1-1, with TRBD1 as a possible D gene (5 bases). Germline CDR1 MNHEY, CDR2 SVGAGI. Trimming left V 6 bases short and J 5 bases short, with 13 bases between. The CDR3 sequence is 13 residues long. This chain's CDR3 is CASRGVGGTEAFF. CDR3 coding DNA: TGTGCCAGCAGAGGGGTAGGTGGGACTGAAGCTTTCTTT.

This clone was recorded only once. The V and J genes are TRBV5-1 and TRBJ2-5; D is perhaps TRBD1 (8 bases). This CDR3 has 15 residues. The ends were cut back, 0 bases at V and 5 bases at J, with 14 bases in the middle. Germline values: CDR1 SGHRS, CDR2 YFSETQ. Here the CDR3 DNA reads TGCGCCAGCAGCTTGGATCCACAGGGGGGGGAGACCCAGTACTTC. It specifies CASSLDPQGGETQYF.

The genes are TRBV5-4 and TRBJ2-7, with 10 bases aligning to TRBD2. This CDR3 has 14 residues. CDR1 and CDR2 (germline): SGHNT, YYREEE (reference sequence). V was clipped by 4 bases and J by 7 bases; unmatched bases: 8. CDR3 residues: CASSTSGGAVEQYV. The DNA of the CDR3 is TGTGCCAGCAGCACCAGCGGGGGGGCGGTGGAGCAGTACGTC.

This clone was detected only a few times. This chain links TRBV6-5 with TRBJ2-5; no reliable D call. V lost 2 bases to trimming and J lost 1 base, with 2 bases between them. Germline V gene data show CDR1 as MNHEY and CDR2 as SVGAGI. The CDR3 length is 12 residues. CDR3 loop: CASSYRQETQYF. The DNA for the CDR3 is TGTGCCAGCAGTTACCGCCAAGAGACCCAGTACTTC.

This clone occurred once. The CDR3 DNA sequence: TGTGCCAGCAGCGCCTCAGCTGGGGCCAACGTCCTGACTTTC. It translates to CASSASAGANVLTF. The rearrangement uses TRBV7-8 and TRBJ2-6; D unresolved. CDR3 length: 14 residues. V lost 5 bases and J 2 bases, leaving 7 bases between the germline ends. Germline V gene lookup returns CDR1 SGHVS and CDR2 FQNEAQ.

This chain joins TRBV7-9 and TRBJ2-7; 7 bases agree with TRBD2. Per germline, CDR1 SEHNR and CDR2 FQNEAQ (reference sequence). This CDR3 has 14 residues. V trimming: 6 bases; J trimming: 2 bases; junction bases outside the gene matches: 7. CDR3 DNA sequence: TGTGCCAGCAGTCCGGACGGGGGGACCTACGAGCAGTACTTC. Translated: CASSPDGGTYEQYF.

The genes are TRBV19 and TRBJ1-5; no firm D call. The CDR3 has 15 residues. Germline CDR1 reads LNHDA; CDR2 reads SQIVND (reference sequence). V was clipped by 5 bases and J by 1 base, with 12 bases between them. This chain's CDR3 is CASSLNPGSNQPQHF. CDR3 nucleotides: TGTGCCAGTAGTCTTAATCCGGGGAGCAATCAGCCCCAGCATTTT.

The V gene is TRBV28, the J gene TRBJ1-5, with D possibly TRBD1 on 6 matching bases. V shed 3 bases and J shed 10 bases, with 16 bases lying between them. Germline V gene lookup returns CDR1 MDHEN and CDR2 SYDVKM. The CDR3 has 14 residues. CDR3 coding DNA: TGTGCCAGCAGTTTGGACCCAGGGGTTAAACCCCAGCATTTT. It encodes CASSLDPGVKPQHF.

The chain combines TRBV2 with TRBJ2-3, with 7 bases fitting TRBD2. J was trimmed by 5 bases and V by 11 bases; bases with no gene match: 10. Germline-derived CDR1 and CDR2 are SNHLY and FYNNEI. The length of the CDR3 is 13 residues. In nucleotides, the CDR3 is TGTGCCGGGTCCCGGGGGGTGGGAGATACGCAGTATTTT. This encodes CAGSRGVGDTQYF.

The chain uses TRBV4-1 and TRBJ1-6, with no clear D. The CDR3 is 16 residues long. Germline loops: CDR1 MGHRA, CDR2 YSYEKL. V lost 1 base and J 7 bases, leaving 14 bases between the germline ends. Here the CDR3 reads CASSQGTHIPNSPLHF. The CDR3 bases are TGCGCCAGCAGCCAAGGAACACACATCCCCAATTCACCCCTCCACTTT.

The chain combines TRBV2 with TRBJ1-1; the match to TRBD1 covers 7 bases. Germline assignment: CDR1 SNHLY and CDR2 FYNNEI. V lost 8 bases, J lost 4 bases, and 4 bases stayed unmatched. The CDR3 consists of 12 residues. CDR3 nucleotides: TGTGCCAGCGACAGGGTGGGCACTGAAGCTTTCTTT. Translating gives CASDRVGTEAFF. Filled out from reference TRBV2 and TRBJ1-1, the complete variable domain reads EPEVTQTPSHQVTQMGQEVILRCVPISNHLYFYWYRQILGQKVEFLVSFYNNEISEKSEIFDDQFSVERPDGSNFTLKIRSTKLEDSAMYFCASDRVGTEAFFGQGTRLTVV.

The V call is TRBV13, the J call TRBJ2-3; 8 bases line up with TRBD2. The V gene's germline CDR1 is PRHDT and CDR2 FYEKMQ (reference sequence). J was trimmed by 3 bases and V by 1 base; bases with no gene match: 6. CDR3 length: 16 amino acids. The CDR3 region has the DNA TGTGCCAGCAGCTTAGTGGCTAGCGGGTGGACAGATACGCAGTATTTT. Its translation: CASSLVASGWTDTQYF.

The CDR3 DNA sequence: TGCGCCAGCAGCCACTTTCGAGGGGAGACCCAGTACTTC. Its protein product is CASSHFRGETQYF. The chain combines TRBV5-1 with TRBJ2-5, with D perhaps TRBD2 (5 bases). With 4 bases removed from V and 5 bases from J, the gap between germline ends came to 12 bases. The CDR3 has 13 residues. CDR1 SGHRS and CDR2 YFSETQ come from the germline V gene.

J is TRBJ1-4 and V is TRBV19; D possibly corresponds to TRBD1 (5 bases). Trimming took 4 bases from V and 2 from J, leaving 8 bases between them. CDR3 length: 14 amino acids. The germline V gene encodes CDR1 LNHDA and CDR2 SQIVND (reference sequence). The CDR3 bases are TGTGCCAGTAGTACGACAGCTACTAATGAAAAACTGTTTTTT. This gives the protein CASSTTATNEKLFF.